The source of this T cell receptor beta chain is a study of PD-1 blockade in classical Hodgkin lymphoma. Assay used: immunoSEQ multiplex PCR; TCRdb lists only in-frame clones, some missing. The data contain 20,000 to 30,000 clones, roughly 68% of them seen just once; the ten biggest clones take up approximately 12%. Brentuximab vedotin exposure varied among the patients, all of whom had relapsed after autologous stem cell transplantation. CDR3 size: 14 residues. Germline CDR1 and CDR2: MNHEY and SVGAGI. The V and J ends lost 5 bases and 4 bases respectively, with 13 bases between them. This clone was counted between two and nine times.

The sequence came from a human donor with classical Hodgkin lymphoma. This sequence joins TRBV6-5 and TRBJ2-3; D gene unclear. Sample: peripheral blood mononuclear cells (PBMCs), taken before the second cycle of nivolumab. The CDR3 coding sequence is TGTGCCAGCAGTGCCTACTATATGGCAGATACGCAGTATTTT. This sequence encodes CASSAYYMADTQYF.